The rows below give T cell receptor beta chains drawn from one sample of a study of blood T cell repertoires in COVID-19. Libraries were prepared by immunoSEQ multiplex PCR; TCRdb keeps only in-frame clonotypes and omits some of them. The data show around 130,000 clones, with about 83% seen just once and 3.9% held by the top ten. Sequences were obtained from peripheral blood. The origin of the receptors is a man aged 55-75 years with acute or convalescent COVID-19. The CDR3 runs from the conserved cysteine through the conserved F or W. D genes are given only for firm matches. Not every row has a clone size; where given, it reads once, few, many or a size class.

J gene	D gene	V gene	clone size	CDR3 DNA	CDR3 protein
TRBJ2-5	TRBD2	TRBV7-2	NA	TGTGCCAGCAGCTTAGGAGCGGGAGGAGAAGAGACCCAGTACTTC	CASSLGAGGEETQYF
TRBJ1-5	TRBD1	TRBV28	NA	TGTGCCAGCAGTTTATTACAGGGGGCGCCGGAAAGCAATCAGCCCCAGCATTTT	CASSLLQGAPESNQPQHF
TRBJ2-2	NA	TRBV27	NA	TGTGCCAGCAGTTTGGAGGGGCAGGCCGGGGAGCTGTTTTTT	CASSLEGQAGELFF
TRBJ1-1	NA	TRBV11-2	NA	TGTGCCAGCAGCTTAAGCGGTCGGCGTACGGACACTGAAGCTTTCTTT	CASSLSGRRTDTEAFF
TRBJ2-1	NA	TRBV24-1	NA	TGTGCCACCAGCGGATTCCAATCCGCGGGACCGCAGTTCTTC	CATSGFQSAGPQFF
TRBJ1-3	NA	TRBV28	NA	TGTGCCAGCAGTTTAACAGGGAGAGACACCATATATTTT	CASSLTGRDTIYF
TRBJ1-2	TRBD1	TRBV5-1	NA	TGCGCCAGCACCCGGACAGGGGCTGACTATGGCTACACCTTC	CASTRTGADYGYTF
TRBJ1-1	NA	TRBV19	NA	TGTGCCAGTAGGTTGGCGGGAGGCCCTGAAGCTTTCTTT	CASRLAGGPEAFF
TRBJ2-1	TRBD2	TRBV19	NA	TGTGCCAGTATGCTAGCGGGAGGGCCCACCTACAATGAGCAGTTCTTC	CASMLAGGPTYNEQFF
TRBJ1-1	NA	TRBV11-3	NA	TGTGCCAGCAGCTCGGGGAACACTGAAGCTTTCTTT	CASSSGNTEAFF
TRBJ2-3	NA	TRBV5-8	NA	TGTGCCAGCAGTGTACACGGCACAGATACGCAGTATTTT	CASSVHGTDTQYF
TRBJ2-2	NA	TRBV7-2	NA	TGTGCCAGCAGCCCCAGCGCCGCAGGGTGGGGCGGGGAGCTGTTTTTT	CASSPSAAGWGGELFF
TRBJ1-1	NA	TRBV4-2	NA	TGTGCCAGCAGCCAAGCCGACGGGGATGGGACTGAAGCTTTCTTT	CASSQADGDGTEAFF
TRBJ2-4	TRBD1	TRBV2	NA	TGTGCCTCCCATCTCGCCGGACAGGTCAACATTCAGTACTTC	CASHLAGQVNIQYF
TRBJ2-5	TRBD1	TRBV7-9	NA	TGTGCCAGCAGCCTTACGACAGGGGCCCTATTGACCCAGTACTTC	CASSLTTGALLTQYF
TRBJ2-4	TRBD1	TRBV9	NA	TGTGCCAGCAGCCCAGGGACAGGAAAAAACATTCAGTACTTC	CASSPGTGKNIQYF
TRBJ2-1	TRBD2	TRBV28	NA	TGTGCCAGCAGGGGACTAGCGGGGTACAATGAGCAGTTCTTC	CASRGLAGYNEQFF
TRBJ2-3	TRBD2	TRBV7-8	few	TGTGCCAGCAGCCCCGACTGGGCGGGGGGATTGAATACGCAGTATTTT	CASSPDWAGGLNTQYF
TRBJ2-3	TRBD2	TRBV5-1	NA	TGCGCCAGCAGCCCCCAGACTAGCGCGGTAGTAAATACGCAGTATTTT	CASSPQTSAVVNTQYF
TRBJ2-7	NA	TRBV7-6	NA	TGTGCCAGCGCCCGGAGCCCACCACCCTACGAGCAGTACTTC	CASARSPPPYEQYF
TRBJ2-7	NA	TRBV3-1/TRBV3-2	NA	TGTGCCAGCAGCCAAGGGAGGACCTACGAGCAGTACTTC	CASSQGRTYEQYF
TRBJ2-2	TRBD1	TRBV6-5	NA	TGTGCCAGCAGTTCTAACTTAGACAGGGCCGGGGAGCTGTTTTTT	CASSSNLDRAGELFF
TRBJ2-4	TRBD2	TRBV6-1	NA	TGTGCCAGCAGTGAAGGGAGCGGGAGGGCCGTAAACATTCAGTACTTC	CASSEGSGRAVNIQYF
TRBJ2-3	NA	TRBV20-1	NA	TGCAGTGCTAGTGTAGCGGATACTAGCACAGATACGCAGTATTTT	CSASVADTSTDTQYF
TRBJ1-5	TRBD1	TRBV19	NA	TGTGCCAGTAGTAGGGGACAGGCGACCCGCAATCAGCCCCAGCATTTT	CASSRGQATRNQPQHF
TRBJ2-1	TRBD2	TRBV7-9	NA	TGTGCCAGCAGCTTAAGCGGACTAGCGGGAGAAGCGTTCTTC	CASSLSGLAGEAFF
TRBJ2-2	NA	TRBV6-5	NA	TGTGCCAGCTCAAAGACCCAGGGCGACACCGGGGAGCTGTTTTTT	CASSKTQGDTGELFF
TRBJ1-2	TRBD1	TRBV28	NA	TGTGCCAGCAGTACCATGGGACAGGTCCATTATACCTTC	CASSTMGQVHYTF
TRBJ1-5	NA	TRBV15	NA	TGTGCCACCAGCCCCCCGGTCGGTAGCAATCAGCCCCAGCATTTT	CATSPPVGSNQPQHF
TRBJ2-1	NA	TRBV29-1	NA	TGCAGCGTGAAGGAGGGCGGACCCTACAATGAGCAGTTCTTC	CSVKEGGPYNEQFF
TRBJ2-2	TRBD1	TRBV3-1/TRBV3-2	NA	TGTGCCAGCAGCCAACTTAGACAGGGTACGATGCCCGGGGAGCTGTTTTTT	CASSQLRQGTMPGELFF
TRBJ2-3	NA	TRBV6-5	NA	TGTGCCAGCAACAGGGATGGGACAGATACGCAGTATTTT	CASNRDGTDTQYF
TRBJ2-3	NA	TRBV6-4	NA	TGTGCCAGCTCGAGAAATGGAGATACGCAGTATTTT	CASSRNGDTQYF
TRBJ2-7	TRBD2	TRBV19	NA	TGTGCCAGTAGCTTAGCGGGAGTACTTTCGCACGAGCAGTACTTC	CASSLAGVLSHEQYF
TRBJ2-1	NA	TRBV3-1/TRBV3-2	NA	TGTGCCAGCAGCCAAGACCCAGCCGCGGGACGGGGATACAATGAGCAGTTCTTC	CASSQDPAAGRGYNEQFF
TRBJ2-1	NA	TRBV11-2	once	TGTGCCAGCAGCCCAGGGGATCGTGAGCAGTTCTTC	CASSPGDREQFF
TRBJ2-7	TRBD1	TRBV28	NA	TGTGCCAGCAGTTTAGTCTCCGGCCAAACTCGGACAGGGGGTGGGTACGAGCAGTACTTC	CASSLVSGQTRTGGGYEQYF
TRBJ2-2	NA	TRBV4-2	NA	TGTGCCAGCAGCCAAGAACCCAGGACCGGGGAGCTGTTTTTT	CASSQEPRTGELFF
TRBJ1-2	NA	TRBV11-2	NA	TGTGCCAGCAGCCGAGCCGGAGCAGCTAACTATGGCTACACCTTC	CASSRAGAANYGYTF
TRBJ2-6	NA	TRBV14	NA	TGTGCCAGCAGCCAACTCCAGGCTGGGGCCAACGTCCTGACTTTC	CASSQLQAGANVLTF
TRBJ2-1	NA	TRBV4-3	once	TGCGCCAGCAGCCAAGAAGGGGTCCCGAGCTCCTACAATGAGCAGTTCTTC	CASSQEGVPSSYNEQFF
TRBJ2-6	TRBD1	TRBV7-9	NA	TGTGCCAGCAGCCGCCTGACAGGGACCCTCTCTGGGGCCAACGTCCTGACTTTC	CASSRLTGTLSGANVLTF
TRBJ2-2	TRBD2	TRBV6-5	NA	TGTGCCAGCAGTCGGAGCGGGAGGATCGGGGAGCTGTTTTTT	CASSRSGRIGELFF
TRBJ2-2	NA	TRBV7-6	few	TGTGCCAGCAGCTTAGTCTCCGGGGGGAACACCGGGGAGCTGTTTTTT	CASSLVSGGNTGELFF
TRBJ2-3	TRBD2	TRBV28	NA	TGTGCCAGCGGCCTAGCGGGAGGCACAGATACGCAGTATTTT	CASGLAGGTDTQYF
TRBJ2-1	TRBD2	TRBV11-3	NA	TGTGCCAGCAGCCTGACTAGCGTAGGCAATGAGCAGTTCTTC	CASSLTSVGNEQFF
TRBJ2-1	TRBD2	TRBV19	NA	TGTGCCAGTAAGGTTACTGCGGGAGGGCCGGTAAATGAGCAGTTCTTC	CASKVTAGGPVNEQFF
TRBJ1-1	TRBD1	TRBV6-5	NA	TGTGCCAGCAGAATCGACAGGGTCGGCACTGAAGCTTTCTTT	CASRIDRVGTEAFF